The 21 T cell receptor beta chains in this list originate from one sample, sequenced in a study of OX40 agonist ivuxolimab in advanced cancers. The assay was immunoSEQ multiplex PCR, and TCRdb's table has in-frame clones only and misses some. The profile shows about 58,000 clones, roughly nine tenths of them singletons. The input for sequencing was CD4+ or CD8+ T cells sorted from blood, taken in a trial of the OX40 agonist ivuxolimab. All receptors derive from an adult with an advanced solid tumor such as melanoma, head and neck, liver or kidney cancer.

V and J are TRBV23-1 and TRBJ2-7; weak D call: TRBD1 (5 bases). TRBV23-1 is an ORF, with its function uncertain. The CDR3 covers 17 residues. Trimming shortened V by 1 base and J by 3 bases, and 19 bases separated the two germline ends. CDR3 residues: CASSQFIRTRLFYEQYV. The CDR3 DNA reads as TGCGCCAGCAGTCAATTTATAAGGACAAGACTCTTCTACGAGCAGTACGTC.

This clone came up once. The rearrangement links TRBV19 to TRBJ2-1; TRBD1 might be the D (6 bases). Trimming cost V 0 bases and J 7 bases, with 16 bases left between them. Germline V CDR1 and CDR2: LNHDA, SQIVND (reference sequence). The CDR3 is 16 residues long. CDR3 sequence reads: CASSIDRTGRENEQFF. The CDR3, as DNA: TGTGCCAGTAGTATAGATCGTACAGGGAGAGAGAATGAGCAGTTCTTC.

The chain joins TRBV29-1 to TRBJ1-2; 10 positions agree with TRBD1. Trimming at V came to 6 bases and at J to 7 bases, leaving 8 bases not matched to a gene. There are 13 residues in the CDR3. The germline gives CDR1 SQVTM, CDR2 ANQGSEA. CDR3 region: CSVVGRTGGGYTF. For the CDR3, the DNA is TGCAGCGTCGTAGGAAGGACAGGGGGTGGCTACACCTTC. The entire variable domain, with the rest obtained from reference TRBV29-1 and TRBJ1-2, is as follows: SAVISQKPSRDICQRGTSLTIQCQVDSQVTMMFWYRQQPGQSLTLIATANQGSEATYESGFVIDKFPISRPNLTFSTLTVSNMSPEDSSIYLCSVVGRTGGGYTFGSGTRLTVV.

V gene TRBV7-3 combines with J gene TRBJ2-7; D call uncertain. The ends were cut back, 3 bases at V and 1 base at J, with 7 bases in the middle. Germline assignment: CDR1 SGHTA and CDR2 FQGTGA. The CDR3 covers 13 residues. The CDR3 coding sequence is TGTGCCAGCAGCTTCTCACTGTCCTACGAGCAGTACTTC. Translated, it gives CASSFSLSYEQYF.

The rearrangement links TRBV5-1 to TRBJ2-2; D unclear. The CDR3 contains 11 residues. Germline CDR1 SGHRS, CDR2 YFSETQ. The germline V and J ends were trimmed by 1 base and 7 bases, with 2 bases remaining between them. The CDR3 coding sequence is TGCGCCAGCAGCTTGATCGGGGAGCTGTTTTTT. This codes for CASSLIGELFF.

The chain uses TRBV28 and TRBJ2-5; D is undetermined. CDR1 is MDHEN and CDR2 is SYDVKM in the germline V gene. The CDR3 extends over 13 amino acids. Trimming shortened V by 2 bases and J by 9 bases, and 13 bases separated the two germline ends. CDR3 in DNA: TGTGCCAGCAGTTTAGGCGGTTCGTTGGCCCAGTACTTC. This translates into CASSLGGSLAQYF.

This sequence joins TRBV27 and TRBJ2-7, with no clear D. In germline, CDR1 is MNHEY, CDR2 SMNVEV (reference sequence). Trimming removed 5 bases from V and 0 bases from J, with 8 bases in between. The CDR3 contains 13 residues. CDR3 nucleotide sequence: TGTGCCAGCAGTCCCCGGCACTCCTACGAGCAGTACTTC. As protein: CASSPRHSYEQYF.

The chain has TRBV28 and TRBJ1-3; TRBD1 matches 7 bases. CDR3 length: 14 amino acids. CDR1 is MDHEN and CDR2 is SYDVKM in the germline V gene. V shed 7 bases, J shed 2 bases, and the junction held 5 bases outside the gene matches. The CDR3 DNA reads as TGTGCCAGCACCTTAACAGGGGCTGGAAACACCATATATTTT. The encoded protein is CASTLTGAGNTIYF. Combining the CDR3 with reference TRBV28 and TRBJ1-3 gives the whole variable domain DVKVTQSSRYLVKRTGEKVFLECVQDMDHENMFWYRQDPGLGLRLIYFSYDVKMKEKGDIPEGYSVSREKKERFSLILESASTNQTSMYLCASTLTGAGNTIYFGEGSWLTVV.

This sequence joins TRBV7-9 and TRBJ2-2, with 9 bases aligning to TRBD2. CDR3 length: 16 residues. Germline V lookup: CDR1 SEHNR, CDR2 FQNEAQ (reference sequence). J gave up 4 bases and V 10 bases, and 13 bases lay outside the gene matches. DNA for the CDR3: TGTGCCACCCAAGGCGGCGGGAGGGCCGGCACCGGGGAGCTGTTTTTT. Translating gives CATQGGGRAGTGELFF.

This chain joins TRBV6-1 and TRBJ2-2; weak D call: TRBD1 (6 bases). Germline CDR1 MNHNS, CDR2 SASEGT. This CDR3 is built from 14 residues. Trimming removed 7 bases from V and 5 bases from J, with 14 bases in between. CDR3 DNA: TGTGCCAGCACAGGACAGCCGGTTACCGGGGAGCTGTTTTTT. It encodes CASTGQPVTGELFF.

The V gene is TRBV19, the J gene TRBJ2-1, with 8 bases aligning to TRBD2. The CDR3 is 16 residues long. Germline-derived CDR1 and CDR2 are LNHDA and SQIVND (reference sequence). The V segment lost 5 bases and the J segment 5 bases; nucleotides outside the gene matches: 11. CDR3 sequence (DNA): TGTGCCAGTAGTGCCTCAGTGGCGGGAGGTAACAATGAGCAGTTCTTC. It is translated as CASSASVAGGNNEQFF.

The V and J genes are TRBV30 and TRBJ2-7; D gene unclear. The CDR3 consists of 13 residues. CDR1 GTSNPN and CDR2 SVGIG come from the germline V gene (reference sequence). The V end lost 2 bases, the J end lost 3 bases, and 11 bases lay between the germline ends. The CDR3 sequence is CAWSLENDYEQYV. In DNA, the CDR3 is TGTGCCTGGAGTTTGGAGAACGACTACGAGCAGTACGTC.

CDR3 DNA sequence: TGCGCCAGCAGCTTAACGGATTTCCACAATGAGCAGTTCTTC. It translates to CASSLTDFHNEQFF. The chain recombines TRBV5-1 with TRBJ2-1; D unresolved. The CDR3 sequence is 14 residues long. Per germline, CDR1 SGHRS and CDR2 YFSETQ. Trimming stripped 2 bases from V and 5 bases from J, with 11 bases between.

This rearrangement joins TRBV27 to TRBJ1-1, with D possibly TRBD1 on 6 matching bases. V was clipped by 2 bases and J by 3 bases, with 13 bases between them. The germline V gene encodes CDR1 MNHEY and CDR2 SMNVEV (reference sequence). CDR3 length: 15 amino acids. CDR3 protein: CASSLGGARYTEAFF. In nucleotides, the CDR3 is TGTGCCAGCAGTTTAGGGGGGGCGCGGTACACTGAAGCTTTCTTT.

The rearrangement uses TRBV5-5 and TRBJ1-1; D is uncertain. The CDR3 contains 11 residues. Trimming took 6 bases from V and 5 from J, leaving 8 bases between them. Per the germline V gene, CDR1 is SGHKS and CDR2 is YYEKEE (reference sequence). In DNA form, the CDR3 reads TGTGCCAGCACCCTAGGGACTGAAGCTTTCTTT. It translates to CASTLGTEAFF.

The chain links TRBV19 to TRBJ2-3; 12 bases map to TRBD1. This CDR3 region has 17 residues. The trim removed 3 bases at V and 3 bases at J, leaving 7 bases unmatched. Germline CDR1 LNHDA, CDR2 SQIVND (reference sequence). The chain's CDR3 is CASSMAGTGGETDTQYF. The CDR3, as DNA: TGTGCCAGTAGTATGGCGGGGACAGGGGGCGAGACAGATACGCAGTATTTT.

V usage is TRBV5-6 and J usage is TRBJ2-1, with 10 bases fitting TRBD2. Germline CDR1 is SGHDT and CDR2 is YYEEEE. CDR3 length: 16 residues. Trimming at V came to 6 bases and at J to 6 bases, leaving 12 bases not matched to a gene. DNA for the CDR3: TGTGCCAGCATCTCCCACGGTAGCGGGAGGATCAATGAGCAGTTCTTC. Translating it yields CASISHGSGRINEQFF.

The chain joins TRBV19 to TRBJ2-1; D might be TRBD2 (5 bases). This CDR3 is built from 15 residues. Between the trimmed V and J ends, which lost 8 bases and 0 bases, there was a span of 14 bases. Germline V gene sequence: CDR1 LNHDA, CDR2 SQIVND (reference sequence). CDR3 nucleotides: TGTGCCAGTTCGACGAGCGGTTCCTCCTACAATGAGCAGTTCTTC. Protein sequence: CASSTSGSSYNEQFF.

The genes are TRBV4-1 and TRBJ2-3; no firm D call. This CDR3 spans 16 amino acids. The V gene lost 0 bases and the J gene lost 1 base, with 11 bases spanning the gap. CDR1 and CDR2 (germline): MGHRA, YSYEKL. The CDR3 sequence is CASSQDPRGRTDTQYF. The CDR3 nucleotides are TGCGCCAGCAGCCAAGACCCCCGCGGTCGCACAGATACGCAGTATTTT.

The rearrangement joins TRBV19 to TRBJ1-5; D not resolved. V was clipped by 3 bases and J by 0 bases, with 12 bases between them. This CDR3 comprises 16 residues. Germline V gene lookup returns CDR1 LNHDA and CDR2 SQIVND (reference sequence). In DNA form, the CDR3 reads TGTGCCAGTAGTATCGGGAACGGTAATAGCAATCAGCCCCAGCATTTT. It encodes CASSIGNGNSNQPQHF.

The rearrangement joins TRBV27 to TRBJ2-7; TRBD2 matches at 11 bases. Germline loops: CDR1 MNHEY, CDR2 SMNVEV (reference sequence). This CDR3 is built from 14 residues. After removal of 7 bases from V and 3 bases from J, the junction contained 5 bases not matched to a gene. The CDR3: CASKTSGKNYEQYF. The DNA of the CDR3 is TGTGCCAGCAAGACTAGCGGGAAAAACTACGAGCAGTACTTC.